One and the same sample provided the 9 T cell receptor beta chains below, sequenced in a study of response to subunit inactivated influenza vaccine. MiXCR was run by TCRdb on the RT-PCR reads, yielding one entry per CDR3 protein. The table records 150,000 to 200,000 distinct CDR3 sequences, 9.5% to 15% of them present only once. This same sample was also part of a study on T cells expressing NK-cell markers. From that second work: The TCR beta cDNA came from 5'RACE template switching with UMIs.

The sample here was CD8+ T cells sorted from PBMCs, taken 11 to 12 days after vaccination. These receptors were collected from a man aged 50 to 59 who received an inactivated influenza vaccine.

This clonotype was picked up a small number of times. The J gene is TRBJ2-3, the V gene TRBV12-3 or TRBV12-4; the D gene could be TRBD1 or TRBD2 (5 bases each). V shed 5 bases and J shed 2 bases, with 11 bases lying between them. The CDR3 consists of 14 residues. The CDR3 is CASSPGPPTDTQYF. The CDR3 DNA sequence: TGTGCCAGCAGTCCGGGGCCCCCCACAGATACGCAGTATTTT.

The V and J genes are TRBV10-3 and TRBJ2-1, with 10 bases that match TRBD2. The CDR3 totals 12 residues. V lost 7 bases and J lost 8; bases outside the gene matches: 2. The germline V gene encodes CDR1 ENHRY and CDR2 SYGVKD. DNA for the CDR3: TGTGCCATCACTAGCGGGGGCGATGAGCAGTTCTTC. Translated, it gives CAITSGGDEQFF.

V usage is TRBV2 and J usage is TRBJ2-1; D might be TRBD2 (6 bases). CDR1 is SNHLY, CDR2 FYNNEI, per germline. This CDR3 comprises 14 residues. Trimming removed 6 bases at V and 5 bases at J, with 14 bases between. Written as DNA, the CDR3 is TGTGCCAGCAGGGACTGGGGGGAGAACAATGAGCAGTTCTTC. Protein: CASRDWGENNEQFF.

The genes are TRBV18 and TRBJ2-2; TRBD1 matches 10 bases. The CDR3 length is 19 residues. The germline CDR1 and CDR2 sequences are KGHSH and LQKENI. V lost 3 bases to trimming and J lost 6 bases; unmatched junction nucleotides: 16. The CDR3 bases are TGTGCCAGCTCACCGGCCCGAGACAGGGGGCCTACCGGGGCCGGGGAGCTGTTTTTT. Amino acids: CASSPARDRGPTGAGELFF.

The rearrangement uses TRBV29-1 and TRBJ2-5; D gene ambiguous. Germline lookup yields CDR1 SQVTM and CDR2 ANQGSEA. This CDR3 spans 11 amino acids. Trimming pared 5 bases from V and 1 base from J, leaving 5 bases between. DNA of the CDR3: TGCAGCGTTCCGTTCCAAGAGACCCAGTACTTC. This codes for CSVPFQETQYF.

The J gene is TRBJ2-2, the V gene TRBV14; TRBD1 might be the D (5 bases). This CDR3 spans 15 amino acids. Trimming cost V 2 bases and J 1 base, with 8 bases left between them. Germline lookup yields CDR1 SGHDN and CDR2 FVKESK. The CDR3 DNA is TGTGCCAGCAGCCAACGAAGGGGGAACACCGGGGAGCTGTTTTTT. Its protein product is CASSQRRGNTGELFF.

The rearrangement uses TRBV12-3 or TRBV12-4 and TRBJ2-1; D gene unclear. V was pared by 5 bases and J by 6 bases, with 14 bases between. The CDR3 contains 14 residues. The CDR3 DNA reads TGTGCCAGCAGTACGGTGTTAGCCCCCAATGAGCAGTTCTTC. Residues: CASSTVLAPNEQFF.

This clonotype was seen only a few times. The genes are TRBV14 and TRBJ1-4, with no clear D. The CDR3 is 17 amino acids. Trimming removed 0 bases at V and 7 bases at J, with 18 bases between. The germline CDR1 and CDR2 sequences are SGHDN and FVKESK. The DNA for the CDR3 is TGTGCCAGCAGCCAAGATAGGAACGGGGATCCGGGTGAAAAACTGTTTTTT. Amino acids: CASSQDRNGDPGEKLFF.

This clonotype was found a few times. The V gene is TRBV6-6, the J gene TRBJ2-7; TRBD1 or TRBD2 may be the D gene (5 bases each). The CDR3 contains 14 residues. V was shortened by 0 bases and J by 3 bases, with 9 bases between the two germline ends. The germline CDR1 and CDR2 sequences are MNHNY and SVGAGI (reference sequence). This CDR3 is CASSYSGTNYEQYF. The CDR3, as DNA: TGTGCCAGCAGTTACTCGGGGACCAACTACGAGCAGTACTTC.